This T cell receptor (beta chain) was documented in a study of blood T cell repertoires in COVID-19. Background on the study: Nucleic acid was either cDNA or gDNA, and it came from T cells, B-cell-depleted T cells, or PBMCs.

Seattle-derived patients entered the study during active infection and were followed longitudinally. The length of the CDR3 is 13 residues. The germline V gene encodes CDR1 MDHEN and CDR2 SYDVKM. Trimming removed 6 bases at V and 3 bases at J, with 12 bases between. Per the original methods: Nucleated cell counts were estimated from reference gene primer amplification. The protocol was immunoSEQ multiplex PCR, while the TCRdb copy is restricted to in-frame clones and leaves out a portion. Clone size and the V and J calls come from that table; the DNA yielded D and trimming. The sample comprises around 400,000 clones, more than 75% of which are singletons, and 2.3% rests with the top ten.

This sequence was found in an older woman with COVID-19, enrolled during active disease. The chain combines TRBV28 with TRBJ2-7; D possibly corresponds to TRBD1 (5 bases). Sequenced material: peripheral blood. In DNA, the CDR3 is TGTGCCAGCAGCATTGCCCAGGGCTACGAGCAGTACTTC. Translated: CASSIAQGYEQYF.